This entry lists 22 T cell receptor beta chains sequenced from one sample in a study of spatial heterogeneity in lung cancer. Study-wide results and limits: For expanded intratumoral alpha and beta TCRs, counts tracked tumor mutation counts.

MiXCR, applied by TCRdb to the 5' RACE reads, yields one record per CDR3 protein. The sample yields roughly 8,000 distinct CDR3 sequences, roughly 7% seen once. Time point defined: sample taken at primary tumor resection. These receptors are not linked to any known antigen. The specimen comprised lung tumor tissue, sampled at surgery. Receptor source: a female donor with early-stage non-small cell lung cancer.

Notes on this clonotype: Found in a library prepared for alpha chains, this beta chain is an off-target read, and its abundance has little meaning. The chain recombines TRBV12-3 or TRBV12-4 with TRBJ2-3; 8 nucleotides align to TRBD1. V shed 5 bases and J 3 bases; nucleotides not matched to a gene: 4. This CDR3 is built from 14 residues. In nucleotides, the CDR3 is TGTGCCAGCAGTCGGCAGGGGGCTACAGATACGCAGTATTTT. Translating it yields CASSRQGATDTQYF.

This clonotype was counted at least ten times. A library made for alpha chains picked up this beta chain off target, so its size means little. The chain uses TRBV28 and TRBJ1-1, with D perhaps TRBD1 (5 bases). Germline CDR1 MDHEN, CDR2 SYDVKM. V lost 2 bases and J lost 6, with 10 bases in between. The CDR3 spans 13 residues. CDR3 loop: CASSLTGRAEAFF. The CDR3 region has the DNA TGTGCCAGCAGTTTAACGGGGCGGGCTGAAGCTTTCTTT.

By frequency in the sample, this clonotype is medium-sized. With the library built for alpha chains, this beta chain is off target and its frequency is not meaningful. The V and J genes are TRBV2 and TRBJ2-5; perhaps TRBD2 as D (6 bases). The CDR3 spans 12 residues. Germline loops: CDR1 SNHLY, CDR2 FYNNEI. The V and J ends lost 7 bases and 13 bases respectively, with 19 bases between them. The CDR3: CASISGGRSSYF. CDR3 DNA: TGTGCCAGCATTTCAGGAGGGAGAAGCTCGTACTTC. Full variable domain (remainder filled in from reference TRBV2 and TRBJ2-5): EPEVTQTPSHQVTQMGQEVILRCVPISNHLYFYWYRQILGQKVEFLVSFYNNEISEKSEIFDDQFSVERPDGSNFTLKIRSTKLEDSAMYFCASISGGRSSYFGPGTRLLVL.

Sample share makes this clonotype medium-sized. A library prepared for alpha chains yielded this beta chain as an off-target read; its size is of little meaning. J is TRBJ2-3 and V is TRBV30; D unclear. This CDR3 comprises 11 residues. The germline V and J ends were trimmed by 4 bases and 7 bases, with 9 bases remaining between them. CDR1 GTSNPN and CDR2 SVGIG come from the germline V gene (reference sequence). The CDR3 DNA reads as TGTGCCTGGAACTTCGGCTATACGCAGTATTTT. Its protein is CAWNFGYTQYF. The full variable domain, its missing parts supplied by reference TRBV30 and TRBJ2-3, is SQTIHQWPATLVQPVGSPLSLECTVEGTSNPNLYWYRQAAGRGLQLLFYSVGIGQISSEVPQNLSASRPQDRQFILSSKKLLLSDSGFYLCAWNFGYTQYFGPGTRLTVL.

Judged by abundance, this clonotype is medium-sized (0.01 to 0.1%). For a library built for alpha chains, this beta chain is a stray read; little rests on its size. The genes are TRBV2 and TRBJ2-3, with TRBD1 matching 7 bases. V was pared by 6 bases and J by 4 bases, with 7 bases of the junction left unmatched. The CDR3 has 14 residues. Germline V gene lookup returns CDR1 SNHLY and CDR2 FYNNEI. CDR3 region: CASRFIGGADTQYF. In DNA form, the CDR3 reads TGTGCCAGCAGATTTATAGGGGGCGCAGATACGCAGTATTTT.

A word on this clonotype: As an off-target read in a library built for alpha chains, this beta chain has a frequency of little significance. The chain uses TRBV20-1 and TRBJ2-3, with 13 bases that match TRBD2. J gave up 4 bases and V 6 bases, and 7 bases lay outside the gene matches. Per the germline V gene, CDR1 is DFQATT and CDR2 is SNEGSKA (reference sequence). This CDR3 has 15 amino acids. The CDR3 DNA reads TGCAGTGCAAGGACTAGCGGGAGAATAGCAGATACGCAGTATTTT. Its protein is CSARTSGRIADTQYF.

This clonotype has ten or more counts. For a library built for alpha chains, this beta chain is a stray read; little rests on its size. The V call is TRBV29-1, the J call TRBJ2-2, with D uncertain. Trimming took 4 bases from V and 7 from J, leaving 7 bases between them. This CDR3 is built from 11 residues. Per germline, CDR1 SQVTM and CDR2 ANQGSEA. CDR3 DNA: TGCAGCGTTGGGCAGGTCGGGGAGCTGTTTTTT. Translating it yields CSVGQVGELFF.

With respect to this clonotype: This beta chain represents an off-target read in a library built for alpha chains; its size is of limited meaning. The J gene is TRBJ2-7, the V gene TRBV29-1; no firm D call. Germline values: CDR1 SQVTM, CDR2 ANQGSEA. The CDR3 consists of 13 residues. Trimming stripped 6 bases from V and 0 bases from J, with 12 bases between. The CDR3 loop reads CSVMGPVSYEQYF. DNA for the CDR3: TGCAGCGTAATGGGCCCGGTCTCCTACGAGCAGTACTTC.

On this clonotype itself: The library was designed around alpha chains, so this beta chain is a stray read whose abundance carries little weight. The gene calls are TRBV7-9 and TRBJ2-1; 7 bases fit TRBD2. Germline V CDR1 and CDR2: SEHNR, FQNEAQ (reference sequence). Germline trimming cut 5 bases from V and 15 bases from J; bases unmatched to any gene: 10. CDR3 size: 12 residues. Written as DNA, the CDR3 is TGTGCCAGCAGCGGGAGCGGGACCTTGTTGTTCTTC. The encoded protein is CASSGSGTLLFF.

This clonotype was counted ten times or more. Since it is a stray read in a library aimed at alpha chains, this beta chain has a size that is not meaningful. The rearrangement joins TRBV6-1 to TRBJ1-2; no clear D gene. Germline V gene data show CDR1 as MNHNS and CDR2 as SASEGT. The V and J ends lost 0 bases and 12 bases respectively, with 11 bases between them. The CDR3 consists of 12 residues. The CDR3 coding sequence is TGTGCCAGCAGTGAAGCTGAACCCCACCACACCTTC. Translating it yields CASSEAEPHHTF.

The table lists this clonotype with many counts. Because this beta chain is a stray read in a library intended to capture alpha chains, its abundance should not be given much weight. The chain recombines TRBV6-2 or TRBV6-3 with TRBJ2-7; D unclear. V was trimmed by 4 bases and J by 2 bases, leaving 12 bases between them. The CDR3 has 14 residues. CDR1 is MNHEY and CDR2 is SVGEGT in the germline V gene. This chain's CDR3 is CASSSATNPYEQYF. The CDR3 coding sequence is TGTGCCAGCAGTTCAGCGACGAACCCCTACGAGCAGTACTTC.

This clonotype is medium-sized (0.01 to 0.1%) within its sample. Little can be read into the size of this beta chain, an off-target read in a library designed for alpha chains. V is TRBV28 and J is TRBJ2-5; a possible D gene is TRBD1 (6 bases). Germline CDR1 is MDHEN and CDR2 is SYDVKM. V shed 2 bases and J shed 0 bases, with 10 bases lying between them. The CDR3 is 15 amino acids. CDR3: CASSLQGTNQETQYF. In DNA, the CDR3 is TGTGCCAGCAGTTTACAGGGGACGAACCAAGAGACCCAGTACTTC.

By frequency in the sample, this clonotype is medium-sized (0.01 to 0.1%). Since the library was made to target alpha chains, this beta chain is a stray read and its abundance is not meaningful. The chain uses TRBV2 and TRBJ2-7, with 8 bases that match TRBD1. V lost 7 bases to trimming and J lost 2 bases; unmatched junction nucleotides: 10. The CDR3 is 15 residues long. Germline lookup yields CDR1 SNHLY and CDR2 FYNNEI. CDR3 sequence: CASIGNRGFTYEQYF. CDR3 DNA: TGTGCCAGCATCGGGAACAGGGGGTTCACCTACGAGCAGTACTTC.

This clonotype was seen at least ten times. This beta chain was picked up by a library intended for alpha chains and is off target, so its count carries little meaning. This CDR3 is CASSQNTGELFF. As DNA, the CDR3 is TGTGCCAGCAGCCAAAACACCGGGGAGCTGTTTTTT. The rearrangement uses TRBV3-1 and TRBJ2-2; no clear D gene. CDR1 and CDR2 from the germline V gene are LGHDT and YNNKEL (reference sequence). Trimming took 2 bases from V and 2 from J, leaving 0 bases between them. The CDR3 is 12 amino acids.

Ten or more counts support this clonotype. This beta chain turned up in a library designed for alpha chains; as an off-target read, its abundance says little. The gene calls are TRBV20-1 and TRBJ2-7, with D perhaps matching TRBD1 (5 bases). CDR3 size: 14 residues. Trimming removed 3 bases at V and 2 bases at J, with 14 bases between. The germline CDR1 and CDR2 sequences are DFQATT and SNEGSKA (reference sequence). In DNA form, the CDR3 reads TGCAGTGCTAGTCCCCTTACAGGTACCTACGAGCAGTACTTC. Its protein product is CSASPLTGTYEQYF.

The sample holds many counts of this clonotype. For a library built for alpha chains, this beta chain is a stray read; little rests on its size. This CDR3 is CASSGDRRLTGELFF. CDR3 nucleotides: TGTGCCAGCAGTGGAGACAGGAGACTAACCGGGGAGCTGTTTTTT. The chain carries TRBV6-1 and TRBJ2-2; D perhaps matches TRBD1 (6 bases). The germline CDR1 and CDR2 sequences are MNHNS and SASEGT. Trimming removed 4 bases at V and 5 bases at J, with 14 bases between. CDR3 length: 15 residues.

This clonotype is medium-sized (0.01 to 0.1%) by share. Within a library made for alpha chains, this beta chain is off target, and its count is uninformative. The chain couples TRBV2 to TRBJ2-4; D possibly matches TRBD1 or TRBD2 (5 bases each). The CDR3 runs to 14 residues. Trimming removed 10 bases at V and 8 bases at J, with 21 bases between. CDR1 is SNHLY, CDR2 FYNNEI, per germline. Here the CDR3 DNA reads TGTGCCACCGAGGGGATCGAGGATCGGGACATTCAGTACTTC. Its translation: CATEGIEDRDIQYF.

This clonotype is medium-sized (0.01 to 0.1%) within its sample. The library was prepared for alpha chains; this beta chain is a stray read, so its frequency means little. CDR3: CASSKQGIDNEQFF. In DNA form, the CDR3 reads TGTGCCAGCAGCAAACAGGGGATAGACAATGAGCAGTTCTTC. V and J are TRBV7-9 and TRBJ2-1; 7 bases fit TRBD1. CDR3 length: 14 residues. Looked up from germline, CDR1 is SEHNR and CDR2 is FQNEAQ (reference sequence). V lost 5 bases and J lost 5; bases outside the gene matches: 6.

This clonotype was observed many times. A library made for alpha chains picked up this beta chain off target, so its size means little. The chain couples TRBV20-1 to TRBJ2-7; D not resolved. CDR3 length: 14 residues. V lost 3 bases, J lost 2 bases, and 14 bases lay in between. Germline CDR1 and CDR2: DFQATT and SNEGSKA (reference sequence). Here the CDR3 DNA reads TGCAGTGCTAGTAGCCCCCTTTCGACCTACGAGCAGTACTTC. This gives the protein CSASSPLSTYEQYF.

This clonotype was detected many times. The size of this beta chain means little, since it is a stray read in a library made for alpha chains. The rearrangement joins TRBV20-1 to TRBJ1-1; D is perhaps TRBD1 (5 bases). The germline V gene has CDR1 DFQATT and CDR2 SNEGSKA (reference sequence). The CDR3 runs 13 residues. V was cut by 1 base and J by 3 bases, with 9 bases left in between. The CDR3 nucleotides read TGCAGTGCTAGAGGGGGGACGGACACTGAAGCTTTCTTT. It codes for CSARGGTDTEAFF.

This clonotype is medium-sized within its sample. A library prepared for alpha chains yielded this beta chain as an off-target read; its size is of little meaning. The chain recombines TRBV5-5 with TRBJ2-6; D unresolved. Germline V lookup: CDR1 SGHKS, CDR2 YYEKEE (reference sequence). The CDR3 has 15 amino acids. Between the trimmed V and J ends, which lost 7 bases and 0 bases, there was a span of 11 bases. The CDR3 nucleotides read TGTGCCAGCGGGCAGCTCTTCTCTGGGGCCAACGTCCTGACTTTC. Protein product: CASGQLFSGANVLTF.

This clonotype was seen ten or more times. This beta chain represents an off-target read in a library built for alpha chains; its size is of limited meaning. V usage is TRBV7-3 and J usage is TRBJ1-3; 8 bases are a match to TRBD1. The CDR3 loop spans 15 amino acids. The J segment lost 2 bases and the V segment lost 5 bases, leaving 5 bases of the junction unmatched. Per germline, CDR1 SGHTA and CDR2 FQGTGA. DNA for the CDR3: TGTGCCAGCAGCCGAGCGACAGGGGCTGGAAACACCATATATTTT. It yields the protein CASSRATGAGNTIYF.